A single sample is the source of the 12 T cell receptor beta chains below, sequenced in a study of beta chain features in type 1 diabetes. Reverse transcribing all isolated RNA meant expressed TCRB transcripts were sequenced. Generated by immunoSEQ multiplex PCR, the TCRdb table keeps only in-frame clones and is missing some. The sample holds roughly 260,000 clones; roughly 22% are singletons and the top ten take roughly 0.028%. Antigens of these TCRs are unknown. Study findings and constraints: Across all four CD4+ subsets, people with type 1 diabetes showed modestly shorter TCRB CDR3s.

Sample: naive CD4+ T cells from blood. All receptors derive from a woman aged 40-49 years with type 1 diabetes.

The chain uses TRBV19 and TRBJ1-1; D remains unclear. CDR3 length equals 13 residues. Germline V gene sequence: CDR1 LNHDA, CDR2 SQIVND (reference sequence). Trimming shortened V by 3 bases and J by 1 base, and 6 bases separated the two germline ends. CDR3 nucleotide sequence: TGTGCCAGTAGTATGTACTGGAACACTGAAGCTTTCTTT. It specifies CASSMYWNTEAFF. The full variable domain, completed using reference TRBV19 and TRBJ1-1, is DGGITQSPKYLFRKEGQNVTLSCEQNLNHDAMYWYRQDPGQGLRLIYYSQIVNDFQKGDIAEGYSVSREKKESFPLTVTSAQKNPTAFYLCASSMYWNTEAFFGQGTRLTVV.

The table lists this clone with a few counts. The chain has TRBV28 and TRBJ2-5, with 12 positions matching TRBD1. The CDR3 spans 16 residues. After removal of 5 bases from V and 5 bases from J, the junction contained 9 bases not matched to a gene. Germline V lookup: CDR1 MDHEN, CDR2 SYDVKM. The CDR3 region has the DNA TGTGCCAGCAGTCTCGGGACAGGGGGCAAGCGGGAGACCCAGTACTTC. It specifies CASSLGTGGKRETQYF.

This chain links TRBV28 with TRBJ2-1, with D perhaps TRBD2 (6 bases). The CDR3 contains 15 residues. Trimming shortened V by 8 bases and J by 7 bases, and 21 bases separated the two germline ends. The germline V gene has CDR1 MDHEN and CDR2 SYDVKM. The CDR3 reads CASSKPGLGGNEQFF. The CDR3 nucleotides are TGTGCCAGCTCCAAACCGGGTCTCGGAGGGAATGAGCAGTTCTTC.

Only a few counts were recorded for this clone. The junction shows a germline mismatch at one end, possibly a read error. The rearrangement joins TRBV7-2 to TRBJ1-2, with D unclear. Germline CDR1 and CDR2: SGHTA and FQGNSA. The CDR3 runs to 12 residues. CDR3 sequence reads: CASSLALVGGSF. CDR3 coding DNA: TGTGCCAGCAGCTTAGCGTTGGTAGGAGGGAGCTTC.

The chain combines TRBV7-3 with TRBJ2-3, with 7 bases lining up with TRBD1. J lost 0 bases, V lost 3 bases, and 3 bases had no gene match. The CDR3 is 15 residues long. Germline CDR1 and CDR2: SGHTA and FQGTGA. This CDR3 reads CASSFTGASTDTQYF. CDR3 sequence (DNA): TGTGCCAGCAGCTTTACAGGGGCCAGCACAGATACGCAGTATTTT.

The chain uses TRBV30 and TRBJ2-1, with TRBD2 matching 16 bases. CDR3 length equals 20 residues. V trimming: 1 base; J trimming: 4 bases; junction bases outside the gene matches: 13. The germline gives CDR1 GTSNPN, CDR2 SVGIG (reference sequence). CDR3 nucleotide sequence: TGTGCCTGGAGTGCCGGGACTAGCGGGAGGGCCTTTCGACGGTACAATGAGCAGTTCTTC. It is translated as CAWSAGTSGRAFRRYNEQFF.

The J gene is TRBJ2-5, the V gene TRBV4-2; the match to TRBD2 covers 13 bases. V shed 4 bases and J 6 bases; nucleotides not matched to a gene: 2. Germline V CDR1 and CDR2: LGHNA, YNFKEQ. The CDR3 has 14 amino acids. Written as DNA, the CDR3 is TGTGCCAGCAGCCCGGGACTAGCGGGACAGACCCAGTACTTC. This sequence encodes CASSPGLAGQTQYF.

The rearrangement joins TRBV7-2 to TRBJ2-1; 7 nucleotides match TRBD1. V was clipped by 5 bases and J by 3 bases; unmatched bases: 7. Germline CDR1 is SGHTA and CDR2 is FQGNSA. The CDR3 runs to 15 residues. CDR3 sequence (DNA): TGTGCCAGCAGCCCGAACAGGGGTAACTACAATGAGCAGTTCTTC. It is translated as CASSPNRGNYNEQFF.

This clone was seen only a few times. V usage is TRBV4-3 and J usage is TRBJ2-1; TRBD1 matches at 7 bases. The CDR3 is made up of 15 amino acids. V shed 1 base and J 8 bases; nucleotides not matched to a gene: 8. The germline CDR1 and CDR2 sequences are LGHNA and YSLEER. CDR3 in DNA: TGCGCCAGCAGCCAAGTTTCCAGGGGGTTGCATGAGCAGTTCTTC. Its protein product is CASSQVSRGLHEQFF.

The sample holds a few counts of this clone. The V gene is TRBV18, the J gene TRBJ1-3; the D gene is possibly TRBD1 (6 bases). The germline V and J ends were trimmed by 3 bases and 2 bases, with 8 bases remaining between them. Germline CDR1 KGHSH, CDR2 LQKENI. CDR3 length: 14 residues. The CDR3 spells CASSPSGAGNTIYF. In DNA form, the CDR3 reads TGTGCCAGCTCACCCTCAGGGGCTGGAAACACCATATATTTT.

The V gene is TRBV25-1, the J gene TRBJ1-2; TRBD1 matches 9 bases. V lost 6 bases to trimming and J lost 0 bases; unmatched junction nucleotides: 5. CDR1 is MGHDK, CDR2 SYGVNS, per germline. There are 15 residues in the CDR3. CDR3 coding DNA: TGTGCCAGCAGCGAAGGGACAGGGTCTAACTATGGCTACACCTTC. It encodes CASSEGTGSNYGYTF.

The V call is TRBV12-5, the J call TRBJ2-2; 10 bases line up with TRBD1. Losses at the gene ends were 5 bases for V and 5 bases for J; bases not matched to a gene: 5. The germline V gene encodes CDR1 LGHNT and CDR2 FRNRAP. The CDR3 is 15 residues long. The CDR3 region has the DNA TGTGCTAGTGGTCCCGGGACAGGGGAAACCGGGGAGCTGTTTTTT. Translation gives CASGPGTGETGELFF.